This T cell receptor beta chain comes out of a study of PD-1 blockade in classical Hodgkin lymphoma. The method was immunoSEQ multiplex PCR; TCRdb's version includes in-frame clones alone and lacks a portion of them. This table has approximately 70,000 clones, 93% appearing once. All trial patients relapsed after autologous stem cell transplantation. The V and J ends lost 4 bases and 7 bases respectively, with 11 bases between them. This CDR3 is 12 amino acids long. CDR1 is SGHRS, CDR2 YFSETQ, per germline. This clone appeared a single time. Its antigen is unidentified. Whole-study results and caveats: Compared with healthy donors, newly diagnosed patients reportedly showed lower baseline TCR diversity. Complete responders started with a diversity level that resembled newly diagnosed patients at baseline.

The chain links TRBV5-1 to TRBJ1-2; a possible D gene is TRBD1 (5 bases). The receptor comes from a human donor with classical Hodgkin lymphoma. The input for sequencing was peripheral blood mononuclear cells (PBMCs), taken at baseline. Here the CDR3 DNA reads TGCGCCAGCAGCCGGGGGGAGGCTGGCTACACCTTC. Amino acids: CASSRGEAGYTF.